This T cell receptor beta chain stems from a study of CD8+CD57+ T cells in acquired aplastic anemia (dated by TCRdb to 2017 to 2018). At the level of the whole study: DNA extracted from sorted CD4+ and CD8+ cells had a mean of around 3.3 ug, with a range of roughly 0.2 to 30 ug. A CD8+CD57+ expansion meant a frequency higher than the mean frequency seen in healthy subjects. Study-level results and caveats: About 29 CD8+ CDR3 sequences were found to be shared between patients and controls, but these sequences appeared to be highly expressed in patients and within the immunodominant clones of the patients. Between patients and healthy controls, no significant difference in CD8+ Simpson's diversity was found (P=0.060).

On this clonotype itself: No antigen is known for it. No clone much larger than this one lies a single base away; base qualities are absent.

Profiling of TCR beta VDJ combinations and CDR3 sequences used genomic DNA as the template. An Illumina HiSeq 2000 was the platform used for TCR repertoire sequencing. The original pipeline was this. TRBV/TRBJ rearrangement plots, CDR3 size and DJ length profiles, and Simpson's diversity index were used to assess repertoires. The most abundant DNA sequence in the deep sequencing data was defined as the immunodominant clone. CDR3 amino acid sequences were screened for sharing across subjects and compared with published repertoires and the VDJdb database. TCRdb applied fastp at Q25 and MiXCR to the public reads, then kept only in-frame beta chains. When rows share a CDR3 protein, they turn into one entry using the most common DNA and genes. These V and J calls are TCRdb output, not the study's own analysis. Within this sample are roughly 180,000 distinct CDR3 sequences, with approximately 48% of them counted one time only. The ten biggest clones cover roughly 13% of the sample.

Patients chosen for sequencing had shown expansion of CD8+CD57+ cells by flow cytometry. Every patient had severe acquired aplastic anemia, diagnosed using the International Study of Aplastic Anemia and Agranulocytosis and Camitta criteria. No therapy had been received by the patients at the time of blood sampling. In this study, sorted CD4+ and CD8+ T cells from the blood of healthy subjects and of severe aplastic anemia patients had their TCR repertoires deep-sequenced. Patients were enrolled under clinicaltrials.gov protocols 00001620, 01623167, 00001397, 00071045, 00081523 and 00961064 in the USA. Ficoll-Paque density gradient centrifugation was used to isolate peripheral blood mononuclear cells. CD4+ and CD8+ T cells were sorted by FACS or magnetic beads before DNA extraction. For CDR1 and CDR2, the germline V gene lists SGHVS and FNYEAQ. Taken from cysteine to phenylalanine, the CDR3 has 15 residues. The only DNA kept is the CDR3, 45 bases in frame from the first base. V sheds 1 base and J sheds 2 bases, leaving 11 bases between their ends.

The specimen sequenced was sorted CD4+, CD8+, or CD8+CD57+ T cells (not recorded which) from PBMCs. This TCR was sampled from a human donor with aplastic anemia. The chain was built from TRBV7-6 and TRBJ2-5, and the D gene may be TRBD1, 5 bases matching. The DNA sequence is given as TGTGCCAGCAGCTTAGAAGCAGGGTGGCAAGAGACCCAGTACTTC. Protein translation: CASSLEAGWQETQYF.